The clone carrying this TCR beta chain was found once. In the original processing: Researchers report that nucleated cell counts were estimated from reference gene primer amplification. Some clones are missing from TCRdb's copy, which holds only in-frame ones; the method was immunoSEQ multiplex PCR. V and J calls and clone size are as listed in that table; D and trimming were resolved from the DNA. Of around 250,000 clones listed, around nine tenths were seen once; the top ten hold 0.85% to 0.95%. The data derive from a study of blood T cell repertoires in COVID-19. Study at large: There were acute and convalescent COVID-19 samples, and they came from the United States, Italy and Spain. T cells, B-cell-depleted T cells, or PBMCs provided the cDNA or gDNA that served as material.

J was trimmed by 0 bases and V by 5 bases; bases with no gene match: 13. From germline, CDR1 is SGHTA and CDR2 FQGNSA. The CDR3 runs 19 residues. The receptor's source is a woman aged 40 to 50 who had recovered from COVID-19. The rearrangement links TRBV7-2 to TRBJ1-5; 10 bases fit TRBD1. The sample was peripheral blood. The CDR3 spells CASSPAPRGTGVSNQPQHF. As DNA, the CDR3 is TGTGCCAGCAGCCCCGCCCCCCGGGGGACAGGGGTTAGCAATCAGCCCCAGCATTTT.